These 30 T cell receptor beta chains originate from one sample sequenced in a study of regulatory T cells in long-lasting Graves disease. Arm-PCR of CDR3 regions and iRepertoire HTBI primers were used to build TCR beta libraries. Each CDR3 protein is one row after TCRdb ran MiXCR on the multiplex PCR reads. The data hold 420,000 or so distinct CDR3 sequences, with roughly 15% observed a single time. Time point defined: newly diagnosed GD, antithyroid drugs for less than 3 months. PBMCs provided the RNA from which the TCR library was made. Another study also made use of these data, one on T cells in Graves' hyperthyroidism and ophthalmopathy.

The sequenced sample was peripheral blood mononuclear cells (PBMCs), obtained at new diagnosis, from a patient treated with antithyroid drugs. These receptors originate from a woman aged 18-29 years with Graves disease.

This clonotype has a count of ten or more. The chain is built from TRBV20-1 and TRBJ2-3; 13 bases match TRBD2. The junction had 8 bases not matched to a gene; V was cut back by 4 bases and J by 4 bases. The germline CDR1 and CDR2 sequences are DFQATT and SNEGSKA (reference sequence). CDR3 length equals 16 residues. CDR3: CSATGTSGTGPDTQYF. The CDR3 coding sequence is TGCAGTGCTACAGGGACTAGCGGGACCGGACCAGATACGCAGTATTTT.

This clonotype was counted many times. The V call is TRBV3-1, the J call TRBJ2-1; D ambiguous. CDR3 size: 12 residues. Trimming shortened V by 0 bases and J by 8 bases, and 5 bases separated the two germline ends. Germline values: CDR1 LGHDT, CDR2 YNNKEL (reference sequence). CDR3 loop: CASSQDKDEQFF. The CDR3 bases are TGTGCCAGCAGCCAAGACAAGGATGAGCAGTTCTTC.

This clonotype was found many times. This chain joins TRBV12-3 or TRBV12-4 and TRBJ1-1; D is uncertain. The length of the CDR3 is 11 residues. V was trimmed by 8 bases and J by 11 bases, leaving 15 bases between them. This CDR3 is CASLSMGRAFF. The CDR3 DNA reads TGTGCCAGCCTCTCTATGGGTAGGGCTTTCTTT.

V and J are TRBV5-1 and TRBJ2-1; a possible D gene is TRBD2 (6 bases). The CDR3 runs to 13 residues. V dropped 7 bases and J dropped 3 bases, with 11 bases sitting between them. Germline lookup yields CDR1 SGHRS and CDR2 YFSETQ. In DNA form, the CDR3 reads TGCGCCAGCCGGGACTTGAGCTACAATGAGCAGTTCTTC. It translates to CASRDLSYNEQFF.

This clonotype occurred many times. The chain has TRBV30 and TRBJ2-1, with 7 nucleotides matching TRBD2. With V trimmed by 3 bases and J by 0 bases, 5 bases remained unmatched. This CDR3 contains 15 residues. Looked up from germline, CDR1 is GTSNPN and CDR2 is SVGIG (reference sequence). DNA of the CDR3: TGTGCCTGGAGGGGGGAGCGGGACTCCTACAATGAGCAGTTCTTC. Translated: CAWRGERDSYNEQFF.

This clonotype was counted ten times or more. This CDR3 reads CASSQDGEGDETQYF. The CDR3, as DNA: TGCGCCAGCAGCCAAGATGGGGAGGGCGACGAGACCCAGTACTTC. The rearrangement joins TRBV4-1 to TRBJ2-5, with 7 bases matching TRBD2. The length of the CDR3 is 15 residues. The junction had 6 bases not matched to a gene; V was cut back by 0 bases and J by 5 bases. Germline lookup yields CDR1 MGHRA and CDR2 YSYEKL.

Ten or more counts support this clonotype. The V call is TRBV7-3, the J call TRBJ1-1, with D possibly being TRBD1 (6 bases). This CDR3 has 14 amino acids. Trimming took 2 bases from V and 5 from J, leaving 12 bases between them. CDR1 SGHTA and CDR2 FQGTGA come from the germline V gene. The chain's CDR3 is CASSLGTSGTEAFF. DNA of the CDR3: TGTGCCAGCAGCTTAGGGACATCTGGGACTGAAGCTTTCTTT.

The V and J genes are TRBV7-9 and TRBJ2-5; perhaps TRBD2 as D (7 bases). V lost 6 bases and J lost 5, with 22 bases in between. The CDR3 spans 16 residues. CDR1 and CDR2 (germline): SEHNR, FQNEAQ (reference sequence). The CDR3: CASSSPLWGGRETQYF. The CDR3 DNA reads TGTGCCAGCAGTTCACCGCTTTGGGGGGGCCGGGAGACCCAGTACTTC.

The chain has TRBV12-3 or TRBV12-4 and TRBJ2-7; D is unresolved. The CDR3 runs 14 residues. The germline V and J ends were trimmed by 3 bases and 3 bases, with 12 bases remaining between them. The CDR3 protein is CASSFGPTDYEQYF. The CDR3 DNA reads as TGTGCCAGCAGTTTCGGTCCAACCGACTACGAGCAGTACTTC.

This clonotype was picked up many times. The J gene is TRBJ1-1, the V gene TRBV30; D might be TRBD1 (5 bases). The ends were cut back, 1 base at V and 4 bases at J, with 16 bases in the middle. Germline assignment: CDR1 GTSNPN and CDR2 SVGIG (reference sequence). CDR3 length equals 15 residues. CDR3 sequence (DNA): TGTGCCTGGAGTGAAACCAGGGCCCGGGGCACTGAAGCTTTCTTT. Its protein product is CAWSETRARGTEAFF.

The table lists this clonotype with many counts. The chain has TRBV10-3 and TRBJ2-3; 8 nucleotides agree with TRBD1. The CDR3 is made up of 14 amino acids. CDR1 and CDR2 (germline): ENHRY, SYGVKD. V lost 6 bases and J lost 3; bases outside the gene matches: 5. CDR3 DNA: TGTGCCATCAGCCCAACAGGGGGGACAGATACGCAGTATTTT. This codes for CAISPTGGTDTQYF.

This clonotype was recorded at least ten times. The chain joins TRBV6-5 to TRBJ2-7; TRBD1 agrees at 7 bases. Per germline, CDR1 MNHEY and CDR2 SVGAGI. J lost 0 bases, V lost 0 bases, and 5 bases had no gene match. This CDR3 contains 16 residues. In nucleotides, the CDR3 is TGTGCCAGCAGTTACTCTTGGACAGGTACCTCCTACGAGCAGTACTTC. It is translated as CASSYSWTGTSYEQYF.

This clonotype was seen a handful of times. The chain links TRBV5-1 to TRBJ2-7; maybe TRBD2 (6 bases). Per germline, CDR1 SGHRS and CDR2 YFSETQ. The ends were cut back, 1 base at V and 0 bases at J, with 11 bases in the middle. This CDR3 comprises 15 residues. The CDR3 DNA is TGCGCCAGCAGCTTGTGGGGAGGCCCCTCCTACGAGCAGTACTTC. Protein: CASSLWGGPSYEQYF.

This clonotype was counted many times. The chain carries TRBV12-3 or TRBV12-4 and TRBJ2-5, with TRBD2 matching over 9 bases. The trim removed 4 bases at V and 2 bases at J, leaving 8 bases unmatched. The CDR3 loop spans 16 amino acids. The CDR3 region is CASSSRLAGMQETQYF. The CDR3 bases are TGTGCCAGCAGTTCCCGGCTAGCGGGAATGCAAGAGACCCAGTACTTC.

This clonotype has a count of ten or more. The chain links TRBV12-3 or TRBV12-4 to TRBJ2-7, with D possibly matching TRBD1 (5 bases). The CDR3 is made up of 15 amino acids. Between the trimmed V and J ends, which lost 4 bases and 5 bases, there was a span of 18 bases. CDR3 nucleotide sequence: TGTGCCAGCAGTTCACCCCCCAGGGCTCACGACGAGCAGTACTTC. It yields the protein CASSSPPRAHDEQYF.

V is TRBV7-6 and J is TRBJ2-6; D remains ambiguous. Germline V gene data show CDR1 as SGHVS and CDR2 as FNYEAQ. This CDR3 has 15 amino acids. The V gene lost 1 base and the J gene lost 5 bases, with 9 bases spanning the gap. DNA for the CDR3: TGTGCCAGCAGCTTAGTACTAACAAGGGCCAACGTCCTGACTTTC. It codes for CASSLVLTRANVLTF.

This clonotype was seen at least ten times. The genes are TRBV7-2 and TRBJ2-5; 9 nucleotides align to TRBD2. This CDR3 is built from 16 residues. CDR1 and CDR2 from the germline V gene are SGHTA and FQGNSA. V lost 4 bases to trimming and J lost 5 bases; unmatched junction nucleotides: 11. DNA for the CDR3: TGTGCCAGCAGCTGGGCAGGCGGGAGGGCCTCGGAGACCCAGTACTTC. Encoded protein: CASSWAGGRASETQYF.

This clonotype has more than one count but fewer than ten. This chain joins TRBV19 and TRBJ1-2; the D gene is possibly TRBD1 (5 bases). Trimming removed 8 bases from V and 6 bases from J, with 16 bases in between. CDR1 and CDR2 from the germline V gene are LNHDA and SQIVND (reference sequence). The CDR3 consists of 13 residues. CDR3 amino acids: CASRQGKIDGYTF. CDR3 bases: TGTGCCAGTCGGCAGGGAAAAATCGATGGCTACACCTTC.

Ten or more counts support this clonotype. The CDR3 here is CASSAGYQETQYF. In nucleotides, the CDR3 is TGTGCCAGCAGTGCAGGGTACCAAGAGACCCAGTACTTC. The rearrangement joins TRBV2 to TRBJ2-5, with a possible D match to TRBD1 (5 bases). Germline loops: CDR1 SNHLY, CDR2 FYNNEI. This CDR3 has 13 amino acids. Trimming left V 4 bases short and J 0 bases short, with 6 bases between.

This clonotype was recorded at least ten times. V and J are TRBV29-1 and TRBJ2-3; the D is unclear. The germline V gene encodes CDR1 SQVTM and CDR2 ANQGSEA. This CDR3 region has 15 residues. Deletions cut 0 bases from V and 2 bases from J, with 12 bases between. The CDR3 spells CSVEDLVRPTDTQYF. The CDR3 nucleotides read TGCAGCGTTGAAGATCTAGTCAGACCCACAGATACGCAGTATTTT.

This clonotype appeared many times. The rearrangement uses TRBV6-1 and TRBJ2-2, with TRBD1 identical over 7 bases. The CDR3 runs to 15 residues. The V gene end was trimmed by 6 bases and the J gene end by 1 base; junction bases not matched to a gene: 5. CDR1 is MNHNS and CDR2 is SASEGT in the germline V gene. The CDR3 region is CASSPWTGNTGELFF. DNA for the CDR3: TGTGCCAGCAGCCCCTGGACAGGGAACACCGGGGAGCTGTTTTTT.

The sample holds a few counts of this clonotype. This chain uses TRBV12-3 or TRBV12-4 with TRBJ2-3; TRBD2 matches 8 bases. CDR3 size: 18 residues. The J segment lost 2 bases and the V segment lost 7 bases, leaving 17 bases of the junction unmatched. The CDR3 coding sequence is TGTGCCAGCAATCCCGACTACTGGACTAGCTCTCTCACAGATACGCAGTATTTT. Translation: CASNPDYWTSSLTDTQYF.

The gene calls are TRBV27 and TRBJ1-4, with a weak D call TRBD1 (6 bases). Trimming took off 4 bases at V and 3 bases at J, with 6 bases between the two ends. CDR1 is MNHEY, CDR2 SMNVEV, per germline (reference sequence). The CDR3 contains 13 residues. The CDR3 loop is CASSWTANEKLFF. The CDR3 bases are TGTGCCAGCAGTTGGACAGCTAATGAAAAACTGTTTTTT.

This clonotype was seen ten or more times. The chain employs TRBV15 and TRBJ2-5; 7 bases match TRBD2. V shed 6 bases and J 5 bases; nucleotides not matched to a gene: 12. CDR1 is LNHNV and CDR2 is YYDKDF in the germline V gene (reference sequence). The CDR3 has 15 residues. DNA for the CDR3: TGTGCCACCAGTTCCGCTAGCGGCCGAGGGGAGACCCAGTACTTC. It is translated as CATSSASGRGETQYF.

The chain is built from TRBV14 and TRBJ2-7; unclear D gene. The CDR3 length is 16 residues. Germline V lookup: CDR1 SGHDN, CDR2 FVKESK. Trimming left V 2 bases short and J 6 bases short, with 20 bases between. CDR3 loop: CASSQRAGPKGGEQYF. The CDR3 DNA reads TGTGCCAGCAGCCAAAGGGCAGGACCTAAAGGTGGCGAGCAGTACTTC.

The rearrangement joins TRBV5-6 to TRBJ1-3; TRBD1 agrees at 7 bases. The CDR3 is 17 amino acids. The V gene end was trimmed by 4 bases and the J gene end by 4 bases; junction bases not matched to a gene: 14. Germline CDR1 is SGHDT and CDR2 is YYEEEE. The CDR3 protein is CASSVRRQGFSGNTIYF. The CDR3 DNA is TGTGCCAGCAGCGTACGGCGACAGGGCTTTTCCGGAAACACCATATATTTT. Using reference TRBV5-6 and TRBJ1-3 for the parts outside the CDR3, the full variable domain is DAGVTQSPTHLIKTRGQQVTLRCSPKSGHDTVSWYQQALGQGPQFIFQYYEEEERQRGNFPDRFSGHQFPNYSSELNVNALLLGDSALYLCASSVRRQGFSGNTIYFGEGSWLTVV.

This clonotype was counted at least ten times. The chain is built from TRBV10-3 and TRBJ2-7; 10 bases are shared with TRBD1. The CDR3 totals 14 residues. Germline-derived CDR1 and CDR2 are ENHRY and SYGVKD. The trim removed 4 bases at V and 9 bases at J, leaving 9 bases unmatched. The CDR3 protein is CAISADRGQVGQYF. CDR3 DNA: TGTGCCATCAGTGCTGACAGGGGGCAGGTTGGGCAGTACTTC.

This clonotype was seen more than once but under ten times. This chain joins TRBV19 and TRBJ1-5; D unresolved. CDR1 is LNHDA, CDR2 SQIVND, per germline (reference sequence). The CDR3 totals 13 residues. Trimming left V 1 base short and J 7 bases short, with 8 bases between. The CDR3 region is CASSIVERQPQHF. CDR3 nucleotides: TGTGCCAGTAGTATAGTAGAGCGGCAGCCCCAGCATTTT.

This sequence joins TRBV20-1 and TRBJ1-2; D not certain. CDR3 size: 14 residues. Germline values: CDR1 DFQATT, CDR2 SNEGSKA (reference sequence). Trimming removed 0 bases from V and 5 bases from J, with 13 bases in between. The CDR3 bases are TGCAGTGCTAGAGATCTCGCGGCGGTATATGGCTACACCTTC. Its translation: CSARDLAAVYGYTF.

CDR3 sequence: CASSKTGDKVQPQHF. The CDR3 region has the DNA TGTGCCAGTAGCAAAACAGGGGATAAGGTTCAGCCCCAGCATTTT. The chain has TRBV19 and TRBJ1-5; 7 bases fit TRBD1. The CDR3 has 15 residues. Germline V gene data show CDR1 as LNHDA and CDR2 as SQIVND (reference sequence). Unmatched junction bases numbered 11, after V lost 6 bases and J lost 6 bases.